The following is a T cell receptor (beta chain) sequence with its context. Germline-derived CDR1 and CDR2 are LGHNT and FRNRAP. V lost 9 bases, J lost 1 base, and 10 bases lay in between. The CDR3 sequence is 12 residues long. This sample is drawn from a study of T cell repertoires in ileal Crohn's disease. Looking at the study overall: About half of patients got postoperative therapy: about twelve thiopurines, 18 anti-TNF.

TCRdb's copy holds only in-frame clones and misses some; the assay was immunoSEQ multiplex PCR. The sample has some 16,000 clones; about 92% are singletons. Regarding time point: inflamed ileum from the surgical specimen. The clonotype comes from an adult with Crohn's disease. The chain is built from TRBV12-5 and TRBJ2-7; no definite D call. What was sequenced was ileal tissue. In nucleotides, the CDR3 is TGTGCTAGGACATGGAGTTCCTACGAGCAGTACTTC. This sequence encodes CARTWSSYEQYF.